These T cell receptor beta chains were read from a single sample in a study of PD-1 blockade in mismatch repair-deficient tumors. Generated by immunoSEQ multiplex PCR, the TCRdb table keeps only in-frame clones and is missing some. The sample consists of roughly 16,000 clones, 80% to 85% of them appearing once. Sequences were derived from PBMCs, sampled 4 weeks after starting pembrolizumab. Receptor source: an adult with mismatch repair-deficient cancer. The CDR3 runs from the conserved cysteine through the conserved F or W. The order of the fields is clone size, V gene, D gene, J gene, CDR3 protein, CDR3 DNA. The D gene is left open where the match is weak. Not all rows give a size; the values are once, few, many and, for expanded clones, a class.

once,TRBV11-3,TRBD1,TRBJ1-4,CASSRPTGGGTIVADEKLFF,TGTGCCAGCAGCCGTCCCACAGGGGGCGGGACGATTGTAGCGGATGAAAAACTGTTTTTT
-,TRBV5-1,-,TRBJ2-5,CASSLAWGGVRETQYF,TGCGCCAGCAGCTTGGCCTGGGGCGGAGTGAGGGAGACCCAGTACTTC
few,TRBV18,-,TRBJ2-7,CASSPGATYEQYF,TGTGCCAGCTCACCCGGAGCGACCTACGAGCAGTACTTC
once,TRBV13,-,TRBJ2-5,CASSLSPFQETQYF,TGTGCCAGCAGCTTAAGCCCCTTCCAAGAGACCCAGTACTTC
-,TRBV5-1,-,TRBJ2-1,CASSRGPTRGAGDEQFF,TGCGCCAGCAGCAGAGGCCCCACCCGGGGGGCAGGCGATGAGCAGTTCTTC
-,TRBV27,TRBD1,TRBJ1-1,CASSTLQGWGEAFF,TGTGCCAGCAGTACTTTACAGGGGTGGGGTGAAGCTTTCTTT
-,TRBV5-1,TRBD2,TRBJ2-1,CASSSFRGRENEQFF,TGCGCCAGCAGCTCCTTTCGCGGGAGGGAGAATGAGCAGTTCTTC
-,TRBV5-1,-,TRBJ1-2,CASSLGGGAQAGYTF,TGCGCCAGCAGCTTGGGAGGTGGGGCCCAGGCGGGCTACACCTTC
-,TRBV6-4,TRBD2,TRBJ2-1,CASSDAGGTYNEQFF,TGTGCCAGCAGTGACGCGGGAGGGACATACAATGAGCAGTTCTTC
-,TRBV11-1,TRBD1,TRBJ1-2,CASSLNTGANYGYTF,TGTGCCAGCAGCTTGAACACAGGGGCTAACTATGGCTACACCTTC
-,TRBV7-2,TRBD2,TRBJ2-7,CASSQGAGGGYEQYF,TGTGCCAGCAGCCAAGGAGCGGGAGGGGGTTACGAGCAGTACTTC
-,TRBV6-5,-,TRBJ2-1,CASSQGVSYNEQFF,TGTGCCAGCAGTCAAGGGGTATCCTACAATGAGCAGTTCTTC
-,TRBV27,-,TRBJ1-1,CASSFGIGNTEAFF,TGTGCCAGCAGCTTCGGGATAGGGAACACTGAAGCTTTCTTT
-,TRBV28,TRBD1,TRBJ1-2,CASSLLATGERMSGYTF,TGTGCCAGCAGTTTATTAGCGACAGGGGAGCGGATGAGTGGCTACACCTTC
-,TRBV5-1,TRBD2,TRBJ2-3,CASSYIAGGRTDTQYF,TGCGCCAGCAGCTATATAGCGGGAGGGCGCACAGATACGCAGTATTTT
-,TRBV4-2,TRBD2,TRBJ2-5,CASSQRGGGETQYF,TGTGCCAGCAGCCAACGCGGGGGGGGAGAGACCCAGTACTTC
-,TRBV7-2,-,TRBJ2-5,CASSLGGQDQETQYF,TGTGCCAGCAGCTTAGGGGGCCAGGACCAAGAGACCCAGTACTTC
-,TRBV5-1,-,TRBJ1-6,CASSSGGSGSPLHF,TGCGCCAGCAGCTCCGGGGGTAGTGGTTCACCCCTCCACTTT
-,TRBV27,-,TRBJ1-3,CASSLSGASRNTIYF,TGTGCCAGCAGTTTATCAGGGGCCTCTCGAAACACCATATATTTT
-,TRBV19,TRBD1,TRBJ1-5,CASSIGGQGGFQPQHF,TGTGCCAGTAGTATAGGGGGACAGGGGGGATTTCAGCCCCAGCATTTT
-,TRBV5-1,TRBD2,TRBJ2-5,CASSQAGGAETQYF,TGCGCCAGCAGCCAAGCGGGAGGGGCAGAGACCCAGTACTTC
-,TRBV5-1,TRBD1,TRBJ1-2,CASSPTGTGGSNYGYTF,TGCGCCAGCAGCCCAACCGGGACAGGGGGATCTAACTATGGCTACACCTTC
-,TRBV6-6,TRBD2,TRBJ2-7,CASSEGLAGDYEQYF,TGTGCCAGCAGCGAGGGACTAGCGGGAGACTACGAGCAGTACTTC
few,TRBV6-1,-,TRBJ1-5,CASWTGNQPQHF,TGTGCCAGTTGGACAGGCAATCAGCCCCAGCATTTT
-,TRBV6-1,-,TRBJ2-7,CASSEVHLIIQRQYEQYF,TGTGCCAGCAGTGAGGTACACCTCATTATTCAGCGACAGTACGAGCAGTACTTC
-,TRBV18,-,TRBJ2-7,CASSQGFYEQYF,TGTGCCAGCTCGCAGGGGTTCTACGAGCAGTACTTC
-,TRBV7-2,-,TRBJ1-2,CASSLARRSNYGYTF,TGTGCCAGCAGCTTAGCAAGGAGGTCTAACTATGGCTACACCTTC
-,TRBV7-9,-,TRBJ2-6,CASSLWLLSGANVLTF,TGTGCCAGCAGCTTATGGCTCCTCTCTGGGGCCAACGTCCTGACTTTC
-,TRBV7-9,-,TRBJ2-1,CASSEQGPNEQFF,TGTGCCAGCAGTGAACAGGGCCCCAATGAGCAGTTCTTC
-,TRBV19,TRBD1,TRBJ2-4,CASSINRDRPNIQYF,TGTGCCAGTAGTATAAACCGGGACAGGCCAAACATTCAGTACTTC
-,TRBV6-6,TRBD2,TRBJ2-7,CASSSSGSKIGQYF,TGTGCCAGCAGTTCTAGCGGGAGTAAGATTGGGCAGTACTTC
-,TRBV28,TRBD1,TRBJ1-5,CASSFRTGSYSNQPQHF,TGTGCCAGCAGTTTCCGGACAGGCTCTTATAGCAATCAGCCCCAGCATTTT
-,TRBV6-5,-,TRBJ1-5,CASSYTGNSNQPQHF,TGTGCCAGCAGTTACACCGGGAATAGCAATCAGCCCCAGCATTTT
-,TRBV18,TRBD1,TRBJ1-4,CASSPLTGQGGGEKLFF,TGTGCCAGCTCACCACTCACCGGACAGGGCGGCGGTGAAAAACTGTTTTTT
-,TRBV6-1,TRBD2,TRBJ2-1,CASSLTGLVSNEQFF,TGTGCCAGCAGTTTGACGGGACTAGTCTCGAATGAGCAGTTCTTC
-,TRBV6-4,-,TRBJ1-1,CASSDSSENTEAFF,TGTGCCAGCAGTGACTCGTCAGAGAACACTGAAGCTTTCTTT
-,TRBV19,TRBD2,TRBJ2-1,CASSTRQGTSGRASSYNEQFF,TGTGCCAGTAGTACCAGACAGGGGACTAGCGGGAGGGCCAGCTCCTACAATGAGCAGTTCTTC
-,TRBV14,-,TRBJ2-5,CASSQERETQYF,TGTGCCAGCAGCCAAGAACGGGAGACCCAGTACTTC
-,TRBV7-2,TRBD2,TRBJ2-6,CASTRGGTGANVLTF,TGTGCCAGCACTCGGGGGGGGACTGGGGCCAACGTCCTGACTTTC
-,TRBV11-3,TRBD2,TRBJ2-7,CASSPQGLAGYYEQYF,TGTGCCAGCAGCCCCCAAGGACTAGCGGGATACTACGAGCAGTACTTC
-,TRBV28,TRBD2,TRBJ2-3,CASSVSGSLTDTQYF,TGTGCCAGCAGCGTTAGCGGGAGCCTCACAGATACGCAGTATTTT
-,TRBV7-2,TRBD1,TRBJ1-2,CASSEAGGWSGYTF,TGTGCCAGCAGCGAAGCAGGGGGCTGGTCTGGCTACACCTTC
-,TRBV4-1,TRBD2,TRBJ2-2,CASSSGVRGRGIGELFF,TGCGCCAGCAGCTCCGGCGTTCGCGGGAGAGGAATCGGGGAGCTGTTTTTT
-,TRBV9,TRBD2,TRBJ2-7,CASSVGGGWGDEQYF,TGTGCCAGCAGCGTAGGGGGAGGGTGGGGAGACGAGCAGTACTTC
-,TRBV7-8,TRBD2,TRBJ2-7,CASSLAAGGSHEQYF,TGTGCCAGCAGCTTAGCGGCGGGAGGGTCCCACGAGCAGTACTTC
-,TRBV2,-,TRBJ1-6,CASSEATYSPLHF,TGTGCCAGCAGTGAGGCCACGTATTCACCCCTCCACTTT
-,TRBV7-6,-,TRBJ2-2,CASSLQGRGSGELFF,TGTGCCAGCAGCTTACAAGGGAGAGGATCCGGGGAGCTGTTTTTT
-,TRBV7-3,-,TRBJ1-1,CASSSQGGTEAFF,TGTGCCAGCAGCTCACAGGGCGGGACTGAAGCTTTCTTT
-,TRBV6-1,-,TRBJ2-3,CASSRGRANTQYF,TGTGCCAGCAGTAGGGGGAGAGCGAATACGCAGTATTTT
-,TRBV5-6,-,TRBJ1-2,CASSLLEGGYGYTF,TGTGCCAGCAGCTTGCTCGAGGGGGGGTATGGCTACACCTTC
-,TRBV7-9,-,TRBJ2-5,CASSLGGVTYQETQYF,TGTGCCAGCAGCTTAGGGGGGGTAACGTACCAAGAGACCCAGTACTTC
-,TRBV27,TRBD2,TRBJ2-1,CASSWLSGKAHNEQFF,TGTGCCAGCAGTTGGCTCAGCGGGAAAGCTCACAATGAGCAGTTCTTC
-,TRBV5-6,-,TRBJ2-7,CASSLIGRTYEQYF,TGTGCCAGCAGCTTGATCGGCAGGACCTACGAGCAGTACTTC
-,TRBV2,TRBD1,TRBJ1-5,CASRDRVSNQPQHF,TGTGCCAGCAGGGACAGGGTTAGCAATCAGCCCCAGCATTTT
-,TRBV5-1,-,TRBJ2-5,CASSDDGGETQYF,TGCGCCAGCAGTGATGATGGAGGAGAGACCCAGTACTTC